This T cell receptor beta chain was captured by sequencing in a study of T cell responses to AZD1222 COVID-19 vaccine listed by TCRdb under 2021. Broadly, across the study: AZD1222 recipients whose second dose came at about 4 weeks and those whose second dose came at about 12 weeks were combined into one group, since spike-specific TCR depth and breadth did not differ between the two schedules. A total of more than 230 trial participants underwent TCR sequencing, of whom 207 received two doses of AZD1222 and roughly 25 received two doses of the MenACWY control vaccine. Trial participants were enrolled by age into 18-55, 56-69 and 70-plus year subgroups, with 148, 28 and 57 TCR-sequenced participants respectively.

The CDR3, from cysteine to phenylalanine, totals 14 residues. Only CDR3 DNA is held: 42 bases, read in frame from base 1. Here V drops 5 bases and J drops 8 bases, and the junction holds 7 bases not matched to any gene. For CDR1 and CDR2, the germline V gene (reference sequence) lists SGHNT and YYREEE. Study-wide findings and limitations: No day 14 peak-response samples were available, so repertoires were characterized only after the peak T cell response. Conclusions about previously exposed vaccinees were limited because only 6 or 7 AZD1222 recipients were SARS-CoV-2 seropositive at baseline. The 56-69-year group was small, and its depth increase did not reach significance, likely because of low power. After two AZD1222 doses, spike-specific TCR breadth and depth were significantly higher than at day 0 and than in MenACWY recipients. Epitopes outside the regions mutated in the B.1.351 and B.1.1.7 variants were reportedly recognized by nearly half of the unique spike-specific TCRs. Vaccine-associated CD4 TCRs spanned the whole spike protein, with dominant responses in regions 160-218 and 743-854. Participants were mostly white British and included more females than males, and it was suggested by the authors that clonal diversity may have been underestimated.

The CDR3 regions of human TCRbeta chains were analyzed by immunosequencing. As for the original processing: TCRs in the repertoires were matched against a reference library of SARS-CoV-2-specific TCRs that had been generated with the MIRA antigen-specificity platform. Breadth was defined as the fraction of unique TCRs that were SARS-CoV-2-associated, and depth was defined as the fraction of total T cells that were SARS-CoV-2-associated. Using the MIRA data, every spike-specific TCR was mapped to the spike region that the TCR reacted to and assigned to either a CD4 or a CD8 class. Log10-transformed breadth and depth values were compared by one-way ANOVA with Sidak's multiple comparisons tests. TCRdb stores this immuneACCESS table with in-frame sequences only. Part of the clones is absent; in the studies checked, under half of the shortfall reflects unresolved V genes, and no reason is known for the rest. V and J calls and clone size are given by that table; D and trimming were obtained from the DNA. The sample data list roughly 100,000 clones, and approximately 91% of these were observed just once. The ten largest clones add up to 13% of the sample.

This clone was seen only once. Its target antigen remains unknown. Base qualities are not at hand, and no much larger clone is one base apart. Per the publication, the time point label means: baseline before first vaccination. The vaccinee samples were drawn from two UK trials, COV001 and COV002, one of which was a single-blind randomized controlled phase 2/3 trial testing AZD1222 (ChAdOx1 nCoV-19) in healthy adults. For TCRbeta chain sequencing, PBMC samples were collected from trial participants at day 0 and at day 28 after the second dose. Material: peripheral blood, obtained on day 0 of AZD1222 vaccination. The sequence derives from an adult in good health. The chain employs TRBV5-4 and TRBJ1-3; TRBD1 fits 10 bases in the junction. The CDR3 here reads CASSPRQGADTIYF. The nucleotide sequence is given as TGTGCCAGCAGTCCAAGACAGGGGGCTGACACCATATATTTT. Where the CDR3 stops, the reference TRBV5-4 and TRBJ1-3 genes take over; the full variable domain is ETGVTQSPTHLIKTRGQQVTLRCSSQSGHNTVSWYQQALGQGPQFIFQYYREEENGRGNFPPRFSGLQFPNYSSELNVNALELDDSALYLCASSPRQGADTIYFGEGSWLTVV.